Shown below are 9 T cell receptor beta chains from a single sample sequenced in a study of blood T cell repertoires in COVID-19 (dated by TCRdb to 2020 to 2022). Library preparation was by the immunoSEQ multiplex PCR assay. Held by TCRdb, this immuneACCESS table contains in-frame sequences only and omits some clones. Under half of the omission traces to an unresolved V gene where checked; the cause of the rest is unknown. Present in this sample are some 26,000 clones, 76% of which were seen just once. Almost 40% of the sample lies in the top ten. Source material: peripheral blood. These receptors were collected from a man aged 65 to 79 with acute or convalescent COVID-19.

The CDR3 here is CASSKQGGSYEQYF. CDR3 nucleotide sequence: TGTGCCAGCAGTAAACAGGGGGGAAGTTACGAGCAGTACTTC. The chain couples TRBV6-5 to TRBJ2-7, with 8 bases matching TRBD1. The CDR3 totals 14 residues. With 5 bases clipped from V and 4 bases from J, the junction kept 7 bases outside the gene matches. Germline CDR1 reads MNHEY; CDR2 reads SVGAGI.

This clone showed up just once. The chain employs TRBV6-5 and TRBJ1-2, with D possibly TRBD1 on 5 matching bases. The germline CDR1 and CDR2 sequences are MNHEY and SVGAGI. Deletions cut 6 bases from V and 4 bases from J, with 15 bases between. The CDR3 has 14 amino acids. CDR3 in DNA: TGTGCCAGCAGACCCAGGGATAGAGGCTATGGCTACACCTTC. Its protein is CASRPRDRGYGYTF.

This chain connects TRBV7-3 to TRBJ2-5; perhaps TRBD2 as D (6 bases). Germline V gives CDR1 SGHTA, CDR2 FQGTGA. V was pared by 5 bases and J by 5 bases, with 15 bases between. This CDR3 comprises 14 residues. This CDR3 is CASSPGAGRETQYF. For the CDR3, the DNA is TGTGCCAGCAGCCCTGGGGCAGGGAGGGAGACCCAGTACTTC. Drawing the rest from reference TRBV7-3 and TRBJ2-5, the complete variable domain is GAGVSQTPSNKVTEKGKYVELRCDPISGHTALYWYRQSLGQGPEFLIYFQGTGAADDSGLPNDRFFAVRPEGSVSTLKIQRTERGDSAVYLCASSPGAGRETQYFGPGTRLLVL.

The V and J genes are TRBV7-3 and TRBJ2-1, with 9 bases fitting TRBD2. CDR3 length: 15 residues. Losses at the gene ends were 3 bases for V and 7 bases for J; bases not matched to a gene: 7. Per the germline V gene, CDR1 is SGHTA and CDR2 is FQGTGA. CDR3 DNA: TGTGCCAGCAGCTTGCGGGAGGGCCCGGGGAATGAGCAGTTCTTC. Residues: CASSLREGPGNEQFF.

This clone came up a few times. The V and J genes are TRBV28 and TRBJ2-7; 10 bases agree with TRBD2. CDR3 length: 14 residues. V dropped 8 bases and J dropped 9; count of bases not matched to a gene: 13. The germline V gene has CDR1 MDHEN and CDR2 SYDVKM. In DNA form, the CDR3 reads TGTGCCAGCCTCGGAGCGGGAGGGGCGGGGGCGCAGTACTTC. This gives the protein CASLGAGGAGAQYF.

The rearrangement joins TRBV28 to TRBJ2-7; 9 bases match TRBD1. The germline gives CDR1 MDHEN, CDR2 SYDVKM. V was pared by 5 bases and J by 0 bases, with 5 bases of the junction left unmatched. CDR3 length: 15 amino acids. DNA of the CDR3: TGTGCCAGCAGTGGGTGGGACAGGGCCTCCTACGAGCAGTACTTC. This gives the protein CASSGWDRASYEQYF.

The V call is TRBV11-2, the J call TRBJ2-7; TRBD2 matches 7 bases. The V and J ends lost 4 bases and 0 bases, in that order; junction bases with no gene match: 0. The CDR3 sequence is 13 residues long. Germline V gene lookup returns CDR1 SGHAT and CDR2 FQNNGV. The CDR3 spells CASSSGGSYEQYF. The CDR3 nucleotides are TGTGCCAGCAGCTCGGGGGGCTCCTACGAGCAGTACTTC. Full variable domain (missing parts from reference TRBV11-2 and TRBJ2-7): EAGVAQSPRYKIIEKRQSVAFWCNPISGHATLYWYQQILGQGPKLLIQFQNNGVVDDSQLPKDRFSAERLKGVDSTLKIQPAKLEDSAVYLCASSSGGSYEQYFGPGTRLTVT.

The CDR3 nucleotides are TGTGCCAGCAGTATCATCCGGGAGCCGAGCTCCTACGAGCAGTACTTC. It specifies CASSIIREPSSYEQYF. This rearrangement joins TRBV28 to TRBJ2-7, with a weak D call TRBD2 (6 bases). V was shortened by 5 bases and J by 0 bases, with 17 bases between the two germline ends. Germline CDR1 is MDHEN and CDR2 is SYDVKM. This CDR3 spans 16 amino acids.

The chain has TRBV5-1 and TRBJ2-2; perhaps TRBD1 as D (6 bases). Deletions cut 3 bases from V and 0 bases from J, with 9 bases between. There are 15 residues in the CDR3. Per the germline V gene, CDR1 is SGHRS and CDR2 is YFSETQ. This chain's CDR3 is CASSSGTPNTGELFF. The CDR3 DNA reads TGCGCCAGCAGCTCCGGGACACCGAACACCGGGGAGCTGTTTTTT.